This T cell receptor beta chain was found in a study of cytomegalovirus exposure and HLA in healthy donors. Study-wide points: As a later analysis showed, a missense DCLRE1C variant was linked to trimming of TCR beta V- and J-genes. In an earlier analysis, productive rearrangement rates for most beta V segments clustered near 87% or 30%. Several of the most significant clusters were apparently associated with common viral pathogens in a later analysis.

Concerning this clone itself: Antigen: not known.

Both 60 Vbeta primers and 13 Jbeta primers went into the PCR. TCRdb keeps only in-frame clones here, not all; method: immunoSEQ multiplex PCR. The repertoire includes approximately 190,000 clones, around 64% of them detected once, and approximately 2.5% sits in the top ten. This CDR3 region has 14 residues. This chain links TRBV21-1 with TRBJ1-1; TRBD1, the table's D call, was not compared with the DNA. TRBV21-1 is labeled a pseudogene. Material for sequencing was PBMCs. The receptor comes from a man aged 35 to 55 in good health and CMV-seropositive. The CDR3 region has the DNA TGTGCCAGCAGGCGGACAGGGGGATTCACTGAAGCTTTCTTT. This codes for CASRRTGGFTEAFF.